These 9 T cell receptor beta chains were all obtained from the same sample, sequenced in a study of cytomegalovirus exposure and HLA in healthy donors. PCR primers comprised 60 Vbeta and 13 Jbeta primers. Clones were sequenced by immunoSEQ multiplex PCR, and TCRdb holds only the in-frame ones, with some missing. This sample's table has tens of thousands of clones. Sequencing input: PBMCs. The receptor set was obtained from a woman in her thirties in good health and CMV-seronegative.

The rearrangement uses TRBV19 and TRBJ1-1; unclear D gene. Germline V gene lookup returns CDR1 LNHDA and CDR2 SQIVND (reference sequence). The V gene lost 5 bases and the J gene lost 1 base, with 17 bases spanning the gap. The CDR3 has 16 residues. CDR3 loop: CASSERTGSRNTEAFF. The DNA of the CDR3 is TGTGCCAGTAGTGAAAGAACCGGGAGCAGGAACACTGAAGCTTTCTTT.

This chain connects TRBV19 to TRBJ1-1, with 7 bases fitting TRBD1. Germline V gene data show CDR1 as LNHDA and CDR2 as SQIVND (reference sequence). CDR3 length equals 15 residues. The V gene end was trimmed by 4 bases and the J gene end by 2 bases; junction bases not matched to a gene: 7. The CDR3 coding sequence is TGTGCCAGTAGTAAAGGGGGACAGACCAACACTGAAGCTTTCTTT. Translation gives CASSKGGQTNTEAFF.

The V and J genes are TRBV4-2 and TRBJ2-5, with D maybe TRBD2 (6 bases). CDR3 length equals 15 residues. Per the germline V gene, CDR1 is LGHNA and CDR2 is YNFKEQ. V shed 0 bases and J shed 5 bases, with 13 bases lying between them. CDR3: CASSQEGGPGETQYF. DNA for the CDR3: TGTGCCAGCAGCCAAGAAGGAGGGCCAGGGGAGACCCAGTACTTC.

The chain couples TRBV5-1 to TRBJ2-7; D may be TRBD2 (6 bases). The CDR3 consists of 13 residues. The germline V and J ends were trimmed by 10 bases and 6 bases, with 20 bases remaining between them. Germline values: CDR1 SGHRS, CDR2 YFSETQ. The CDR3 coding sequence is TGCGCCTCCTCTTCCGGGACTTTCAGCGAGCAGTACTTC. Amino acids: CASSSGTFSEQYF.

The chain is built from TRBV30 and TRBJ2-3; 7 bases line up with TRBD1. Germline values: CDR1 GTSNPN, CDR2 SVGIG (reference sequence). Trimming removed 8 bases from V and 2 bases from J; junction bases left unmatched: 7. The CDR3 runs to 13 residues. CDR3 nucleotide sequence: TGTGCCCACCGACAGGGTAACACAGATACGCAGTATTTT. Its protein is CAHRQGNTDTQYF.

In DNA form, the CDR3 reads TGTGCCTGGGCTAGCGGGAGTATAAGTGAGCAGTTCTTC. As protein: CAWASGSISEQFF. V and J are TRBV30 and TRBJ2-1; TRBD2 matches at 10 bases. Germline-derived CDR1 and CDR2 are GTSNPN and SVGIG (reference sequence). Trimming cost V 5 bases and J 9 bases; bases outside gene matches: 7. The CDR3 is made up of 13 amino acids.

The V gene is TRBV5-6, the J gene TRBJ2-7; no clear D. The CDR3 sequence is 14 residues long. V lost 4 bases, J lost 0 bases, and 11 bases lay in between. In germline, CDR1 is SGHDT, CDR2 YYEEEE. CDR3: CASSLQAFSYEQYF. CDR3 coding DNA: TGTGCCAGCAGCCTCCAGGCGTTCTCCTACGAGCAGTACTTC.

The chain links TRBV6-5 to TRBJ2-3; 7 bases align to TRBD1. The CDR3 loop spans 15 amino acids. The germline V gene has CDR1 MNHEY and CDR2 SVGAGI. The trim removed 7 bases at V and 6 bases at J, leaving 13 bases unmatched. The CDR3 loop reads CASKTGTLQGDTQYF. The CDR3, as DNA: TGTGCCAGCAAGACAGGGACCCTCCAAGGGGATACGCAGTATTTT.

The rearrangement uses TRBV5-1 and TRBJ2-7; 9 nucleotides align to TRBD2. Looked up from germline, CDR1 is SGHRS and CDR2 is YFSETQ. The J segment lost 6 bases and the V segment lost 7 bases, leaving 17 bases of the junction unmatched. The CDR3 sequence is 16 residues long. The chain's CDR3 is CASGESAAGGPGEQYF. The CDR3, as DNA: TGCGCCAGCGGGGAATCCGCGGCGGGAGGGCCTGGCGAGCAGTACTTC.